Listed below are T cell receptor beta chains from one sample, sequenced in a study of cytomegalovirus exposure and HLA in healthy donors. Using immunoSEQ multiplex PCR, the repertoire was profiled, and TCRdb retains in-frame clones only, with some absent. The data hold more than 120,000 clones, with around 80% observed a single time. Input material: PBMCs. The receptors were gathered from a woman aged 25 to 45 in good health and CMV-seronegative. CDR3s include the opening cysteine and the closing phenylalanine or tryptophan. D genes are given only for firm matches. A row's size may be missing; if present it is once, few, many or a size class.

d_call: .; v_call: TRBV7-9; j_call: TRBJ1-1; cdr3_length: 15; clone_size: many; cdr3_nt: TGTGCCAGCAGCAAGGCCCTTACAGAGAACACTGAAGCTTTCTTT; cdr3_aa: CASSKALTENTEAFF
d_call: .; v_call: TRBV4-3; j_call: TRBJ2-5; cdr3_length: 15; clone_size: .; cdr3_nt: TGCGCCAGCAGCCATGGGTCCGACAGCCAAGAGACCCAGTACTTC; cdr3_aa: CASSHGSDSQETQYF
d_call: .; v_call: TRBV4-1; j_call: TRBJ2-7; cdr3_length: 13; clone_size: .; cdr3_nt: TGCGCCAGCAGCCAAGTAACGGGAAACGAGCAGTACTTC; cdr3_aa: CASSQVTGNEQYF
d_call: TRBD1; v_call: TRBV7-2; j_call: TRBJ2-1; cdr3_length: 16; clone_size: .; cdr3_nt: TGTGCCAGCAGCTTAGCGGCGGGACAGGGTAACAATGAGCAGTTCTTC; cdr3_aa: CASSLAAGQGNNEQFF
d_call: TRBD1; v_call: TRBV30; j_call: TRBJ2-7; cdr3_length: 13; clone_size: .; cdr3_nt: TGTGCCTGGAGTCTGGGACAGATCTACGAGCAGTACTTC; cdr3_aa: CAWSLGQIYEQYF
d_call: .; v_call: TRBV6-1; j_call: TRBJ2-5; cdr3_length: 15; clone_size: .; cdr3_nt: TGTGCCAGCAGTGAAAAGAGCCTAGCGCAAGAGACCCAGTACTTC; cdr3_aa: CASSEKSLAQETQYF
d_call: .; v_call: TRBV7-9; j_call: TRBJ2-7; cdr3_length: 15; clone_size: .; cdr3_nt: TGTGCCAGCAGCCCCCCGGAGGGGAATCCCTACGAGCAGTACTTC; cdr3_aa: CASSPPEGNPYEQYF
d_call: .; v_call: TRBV28; j_call: TRBJ2-5; cdr3_length: 11; clone_size: .; cdr3_nt: TGTGCCAGCAGCTCTAAATATCCCCAGTACTTC; cdr3_aa: CASSSKYPQYF
d_call: .; v_call: TRBV19; j_call: TRBJ1-6; cdr3_length: 12; clone_size: .; cdr3_nt: TGTGCCAGTAGTATCAGGAATTCACCCCTCCACTTT; cdr3_aa: CASSIRNSPLHF
d_call: TRBD2; v_call: TRBV9; j_call: TRBJ2-5; cdr3_length: 16; clone_size: .; cdr3_nt: TGTGCCAGCAGCGTAGGGCCAGCGGGAGGTCAAGAGACCCAGTACTTC; cdr3_aa: CASSVGPAGGQETQYF
d_call: .; v_call: TRBV5-1; j_call: TRBJ2-6; cdr3_length: 16; clone_size: .; cdr3_nt: TGCGCCAGCAGCTTGGAAGGGACACCTGGGGCCAACGTCCTGACTTTC; cdr3_aa: CASSLEGTPGANVLTF
d_call: .; v_call: TRBV30; j_call: TRBJ2-7; cdr3_length: 16; clone_size: .; cdr3_nt: TGTGCCTGGGACACCAGGGCAGGCGGAGTCCCCTACGAGCAGTACTTC; cdr3_aa: CAWDTRAGGVPYEQYF
d_call: .; v_call: TRBV6-5; j_call: TRBJ1-1; cdr3_length: 12; clone_size: .; cdr3_nt: TGTGCCAGCACATCGGGGAATACTGAAGCTTTCTTT; cdr3_aa: CASTSGNTEAFF
d_call: .; v_call: TRBV9; j_call: TRBJ2-7; cdr3_length: 14; clone_size: .; cdr3_nt: TGTGCCAGCAGCGGATCACAGGGCTCCTACGAGCAGTACTTC; cdr3_aa: CASSGSQGSYEQYF
d_call: .; v_call: TRBV20-1; j_call: TRBJ2-3; cdr3_length: 11; clone_size: few; cdr3_nt: TGCAGTGTTAAAAGGGACTGGATACAGTATTTT; cdr3_aa: CSVKRDWIQYF
d_call: .; v_call: TRBV27; j_call: TRBJ2-1; cdr3_length: 11; clone_size: .; cdr3_nt: TGTGCCACCAACAGATTCGGTGAGCAGTTCTTC; cdr3_aa: CATNRFGEQFF
d_call: TRBD1; v_call: TRBV27; j_call: TRBJ2-2; cdr3_length: 15; clone_size: .; cdr3_nt: TGTGCCAGCAGTTTACCTCCCGACAGGGCCGGGGAGCTGTTTTTT; cdr3_aa: CASSLPPDRAGELFF
d_call: .; v_call: TRBV4-3; j_call: TRBJ2-6; cdr3_length: 17; clone_size: few; cdr3_nt: TGCGCCAGCAGCCAAGATCCCGGGTTGTCTGGGGCCAACGTCCTGACTTTC; cdr3_aa: CASSQDPGLSGANVLTF
d_call: .; v_call: TRBV30; j_call: TRBJ1-4; cdr3_length: 15; clone_size: .; cdr3_nt: TGTGCCTGGAGTAACCCGGGACACAGAAATGAAAAACTGTTTTTT; cdr3_aa: CAWSNPGHRNEKLFF
d_call: .; v_call: TRBV14; j_call: TRBJ2-6; cdr3_length: 14; clone_size: .; cdr3_nt: TGTGCCAGCAGTAAGGGGACTGGGGCCAACGTCCTGACTTTC; cdr3_aa: CASSKGTGANVLTF
d_call: TRBD1; v_call: TRBV6-5; j_call: TRBJ1-1; cdr3_length: 13; clone_size: .; cdr3_nt: TGTGCCAGCAGGAAAGGGACAGGGGGGGAAGCTTTCTTT; cdr3_aa: CASRKGTGGEAFF
d_call: .; v_call: TRBV5-4; j_call: TRBJ1-1; cdr3_length: 14; clone_size: .; cdr3_nt: TGTGCCAGCAGCCCCCTTAAGGCGGACACTGAAGCTTTCTTT; cdr3_aa: CASSPLKADTEAFF
d_call: TRBD1; v_call: TRBV30; j_call: TRBJ1-2; cdr3_length: 15; clone_size: few; cdr3_nt: TGTGCCTGGGCTAAGGGACAGTTGACGACGGGCGGCTACACCTTC; cdr3_aa: CAWAKGQLTTGGYTF
d_call: TRBD1; v_call: TRBV27; j_call: TRBJ1-5; cdr3_length: 18; clone_size: once; cdr3_nt: TGTGCCAGCAGTTCACGTGTGGACAGGGGGGGATGGAATCAGCCCCAGCATTTT; cdr3_aa: CASSSRVDRGGWNQPQHF
d_call: TRBD2; v_call: TRBV7-2; j_call: TRBJ2-3; cdr3_length: 14; clone_size: .; cdr3_nt: TGTGCCAGCAGCTCAGGACTAGCGGAAGATACGCAGTATTTT; cdr3_aa: CASSSGLAEDTQYF
d_call: TRBD1; v_call: TRBV6-6; j_call: TRBJ1-2; cdr3_length: 14; clone_size: .; cdr3_nt: TGTGCCAGCAGTTATATCCCAGGGGGTACAGGCTACACCTTC; cdr3_aa: CASSYIPGGTGYTF
d_call: .; v_call: TRBV6-5; j_call: TRBJ1-5; cdr3_length: 14; clone_size: .; cdr3_nt: TGTGCCAGCAGCGGACAGCCTTTTAATCAGCCCCAGCATTTT; cdr3_aa: CASSGQPFNQPQHF
d_call: .; v_call: TRBV7-8; j_call: TRBJ2-7; cdr3_length: 13; clone_size: .; cdr3_nt: TGTGCCAGCAGCTACGAGAGCTCCTACGAGCAGTACTTC; cdr3_aa: CASSYESSYEQYF
d_call: TRBD2; v_call: TRBV18; j_call: TRBJ2-7; cdr3_length: 17; clone_size: once; cdr3_nt: TGTGCCAGCTCACCCGGGAGTGGCGCGGGAGGGCCTAACGAGCAGTACTTC; cdr3_aa: CASSPGSGAGGPNEQYF
d_call: TRBD2; v_call: TRBV5-3; j_call: TRBJ2-7; cdr3_length: 16; clone_size: .; cdr3_nt: TGTGCCAGAAGCATGACTAGCGGGAGGGCCTCTTACGAGCAGTACTTC; cdr3_aa: CARSMTSGRASYEQYF
d_call: .; v_call: TRBV9; j_call: TRBJ2-5; cdr3_length: 13; clone_size: few; cdr3_nt: TGTGCCAGCACCCCCGGAGTACAAGAGACCCAGTACTTC; cdr3_aa: CASTPGVQETQYF
d_call: TRBD1; v_call: TRBV7-2; j_call: TRBJ1-1; cdr3_length: 14; clone_size: .; cdr3_nt: TGTGCCAGCAGCTTAGCGCAGGGGGCCACTGAAGCTTTCTTT; cdr3_aa: CASSLAQGATEAFF
d_call: TRBD2; v_call: TRBV27; j_call: TRBJ2-7; cdr3_length: 15; clone_size: once; cdr3_nt: TGTGCCAGCAGAACAGCCGGGACTAACATCTACGAGCAGTACTTC; cdr3_aa: CASRTAGTNIYEQYF
d_call: .; v_call: TRBV7-2; j_call: TRBJ2-7; cdr3_length: 14; clone_size: .; cdr3_nt: TGTGCCAGCAGCTTAGGGGGGGGGCAATACGAGCAGTACTTC; cdr3_aa: CASSLGGGQYEQYF
d_call: TRBD1; v_call: TRBV23-1; j_call: TRBJ1-1; cdr3_length: 13; clone_size: .; cdr3_nt: TGCGCCAGCAGTGACAGGGGGAACACTGAAGCTTTCTTT; cdr3_aa: CASSDRGNTEAFF
d_call: TRBD1; v_call: TRBV7-9; j_call: TRBJ1-1; cdr3_length: 15; clone_size: .; cdr3_nt: TGTTCCAGCAGCTACCTCAGGGGGCTAGACACTGAAGCTTTCTTT; cdr3_aa: CSSSYLRGLDTEAFF
d_call: .; v_call: TRBV7-2; j_call: TRBJ1-3; cdr3_length: 14; clone_size: .; cdr3_nt: TGTGCCAGCAGCCAGACAGGAAATGGAAACACCATATATTTT; cdr3_aa: CASSQTGNGNTIYF
d_call: .; v_call: TRBV27; j_call: TRBJ2-7; cdr3_length: 14; clone_size: few; cdr3_nt: TGTGCCAGCAGTAGCCCGCGGGTATCCTACGAGCAGTACTTC; cdr3_aa: CASSSPRVSYEQYF
d_call: .; v_call: TRBV7-9; j_call: TRBJ2-7; cdr3_length: 14; clone_size: .; cdr3_nt: TGTGCCAGCAGCTCTCAGTTGGGGGGTACCGAGCAGTACTTC; cdr3_aa: CASSSQLGGTEQYF
d_call: TRBD2; v_call: TRBV7-8; j_call: TRBJ2-3; cdr3_length: 17; clone_size: .; cdr3_nt: TGTGCCAGCAGCCCAGGGACTAGCGGGGTTAGCACAGATACGCAGTATTTT; cdr3_aa: CASSPGTSGVSTDTQYF
d_call: TRBD1; v_call: TRBV13; j_call: TRBJ1-1; cdr3_length: 12; clone_size: once; cdr3_nt: TGTGCCAGCAGCGCCGGGACAGAGGGGGCTTTCTTT; cdr3_aa: CASSAGTEGAFF
d_call: .; v_call: TRBV19; j_call: TRBJ1-2; cdr3_length: 14; clone_size: .; cdr3_nt: TGTGCCAGTAAAGCGACTAAAGCTAACTATGGCTACACCTTC; cdr3_aa: CASKATKANYGYTF
d_call: .; v_call: TRBV27; j_call: TRBJ2-3; cdr3_length: 14; clone_size: .; cdr3_nt: TGTGCCAGCAGTCCCCACGGGTCTACAGATACGCAGTATTTT; cdr3_aa: CASSPHGSTDTQYF
d_call: TRBD2; v_call: TRBV7-9; j_call: TRBJ2-7; cdr3_length: 14; clone_size: .; cdr3_nt: TGTGCCAGCAGCTTTGGTAGCGGGAGTTCCGAGCAGTACTTC; cdr3_aa: CASSFGSGSSEQYF
d_call: .; v_call: TRBV29-1; j_call: TRBJ2-5; cdr3_length: 12; clone_size: few; cdr3_nt: TGCAGCGTTCGGGACTCAAAAGAGACCCAGTACTTC; cdr3_aa: CSVRDSKETQYF
d_call: TRBD1; v_call: TRBV19; j_call: TRBJ1-2; cdr3_length: 12; clone_size: .; cdr3_nt: TGTGCCAGTACCCCGGACAGGGATGGCTACACCTTC; cdr3_aa: CASTPDRDGYTF
d_call: .; v_call: TRBV7-3; j_call: TRBJ2-2; cdr3_length: 15; clone_size: .; cdr3_nt: TGTGCCAGCAGCTTAGACTTGCGTTCACCCGGGGAGCTGTTTTTT; cdr3_aa: CASSLDLRSPGELFF
d_call: .; v_call: TRBV7-2; j_call: TRBJ2-5; cdr3_length: 15; clone_size: once; cdr3_nt: TGTGCCAGCAGCCTGGGGGGTAATCTGGGGGAGACCCAGTACTTC; cdr3_aa: CASSLGGNLGETQYF
d_call: .; v_call: TRBV28; j_call: TRBJ2-1; cdr3_length: 13; clone_size: .; cdr3_nt: TGTGCCAGCACCCGCGACTCCTACAATGAGCAGTTCTTC; cdr3_aa: CASTRDSYNEQFF
d_call: TRBD1; v_call: TRBV30; j_call: TRBJ1-1; cdr3_length: 15; clone_size: once; cdr3_nt: TGTGCCTGGACCATTAGTGGGAACAGGGGGCGTGGAGCTTTCTTT; cdr3_aa: CAWTISGNRGRGAFF
d_call: .; v_call: TRBV5-4; j_call: TRBJ2-2; cdr3_length: 15; clone_size: .; cdr3_nt: TGTGCCAGCAGCTTGGACCTCGTACTCACCGGGGAGCTGTTTTTT; cdr3_aa: CASSLDLVLTGELFF
d_call: TRBD1; v_call: TRBV5-4; j_call: TRBJ2-7; cdr3_length: 15; clone_size: .; cdr3_nt: TGTGCCAGCAGCCGTAACCGGGACAGCCCCTACGAGCAGTACTTC; cdr3_aa: CASSRNRDSPYEQYF
d_call: .; v_call: TRBV28; j_call: TRBJ2-7; cdr3_length: 13; clone_size: .; cdr3_nt: TGTGCCAGCAGTTTAGACCACAGGGACGAGCAGTACTTC; cdr3_aa: CASSLDHRDEQYF
d_call: TRBD1; v_call: TRBV18; j_call: TRBJ1-1; cdr3_length: 15; clone_size: .; cdr3_nt: TGTGCCAGCTCACGGGGGACAGGGGAGTCCACTGAAGCTTTCTTT; cdr3_aa: CASSRGTGESTEAFF
d_call: .; v_call: TRBV7-9; j_call: TRBJ1-4; cdr3_length: 17; clone_size: .; cdr3_nt: TGTGCCAGCAGCTTGGGGGGTGTTGGAGGAGGAGAGGAAAAACTGTTTTTT; cdr3_aa: CASSLGGVGGGEEKLFF
d_call: .; v_call: TRBV27; j_call: TRBJ1-5; cdr3_length: 13; clone_size: .; cdr3_nt: TGTGCCAGCAGCCACAGGGTAGGCCAGCCCCAGCATTTT; cdr3_aa: CASSHRVGQPQHF
d_call: .; v_call: TRBV6-5; j_call: TRBJ1-6; cdr3_length: 14; clone_size: .; cdr3_nt: TGTGCCTCATCCTACAGGGTACGGGATTCACCCCTCCACTTT; cdr3_aa: CASSYRVRDSPLHF
d_call: .; v_call: TRBV5-6; j_call: TRBJ2-5; cdr3_length: 17; clone_size: .; cdr3_nt: TGTGCCAGCAGCTGGGGGACTCTGGCAGGGGGTTATGAGACCCAGTACTTC; cdr3_aa: CASSWGTLAGGYETQYF